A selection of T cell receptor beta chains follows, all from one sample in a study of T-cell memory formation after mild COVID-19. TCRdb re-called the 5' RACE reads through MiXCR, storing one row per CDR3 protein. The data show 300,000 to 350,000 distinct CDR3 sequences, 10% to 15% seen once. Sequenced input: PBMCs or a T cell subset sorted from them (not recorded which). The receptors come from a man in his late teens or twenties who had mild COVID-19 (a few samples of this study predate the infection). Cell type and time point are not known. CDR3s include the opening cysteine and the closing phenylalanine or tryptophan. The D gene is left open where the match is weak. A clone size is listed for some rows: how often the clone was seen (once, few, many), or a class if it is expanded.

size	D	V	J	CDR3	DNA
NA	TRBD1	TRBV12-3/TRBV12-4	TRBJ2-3	CASSLAPGQGDTDTQYF	TGTGCCAGCAGTTTAGCGCCAGGACAGGGGGACACAGATACGCAGTATTTT
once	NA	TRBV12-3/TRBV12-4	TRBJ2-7	CASSFSQGSYEQYF	TGTGCCAGCAGTTTTTCCCAGGGTTCCTACGAGCAGTACTTC
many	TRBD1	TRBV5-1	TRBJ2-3	CASRRQGEADTQYF	TGCGCCAGCAGACGACAGGGAGAGGCAGATACGCAGTATTTT
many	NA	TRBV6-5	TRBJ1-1	CASSLGGDAHTEAFF	TGTGCCAGCAGCCTCGGGGGGGACGCACACACTGAAGCTTTCTTT
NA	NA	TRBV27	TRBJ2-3	CASSLEGLGTQYF	TGTGCCAGCAGTTTAGAGGGGTTGGGTACGCAGTATTTT
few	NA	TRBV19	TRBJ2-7	CASSIEASYEQYF	TGTGCCAGTAGTATAGAGGCCTCCTACGAGCAGTACTTC
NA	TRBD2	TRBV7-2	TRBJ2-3	CASSIGLADTQYF	TGTGCCAGCAGCATCGGACTAGCAGATACGCAGTATTTT
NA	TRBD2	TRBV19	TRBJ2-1	CASSIIGLAFNEQFF	TGTGCCAGTAGTATAATCGGACTAGCTTTCAATGAGCAGTTCTTC
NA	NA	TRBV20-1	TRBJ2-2	CSARGITGPGELFF	TGCAGTGCTAGGGGGATTACAGGGCCCGGGGAGCTGTTTTTT
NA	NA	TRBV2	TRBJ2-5	CASSSWAGVRETQYF	TGTGCCAGCAGTTCCTGGGCCGGGGTCCGGGAGACCCAGTACTTC
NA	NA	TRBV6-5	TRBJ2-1	CASSPGTNKQFF	TGTGCCAGCAGTCCCGGGACAAACAAGCAGTTCTTC
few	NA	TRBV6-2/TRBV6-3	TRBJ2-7	CASSHSNEQYF	TGTGCCAGCAGTCATTCCAACGAGCAGTACTTC
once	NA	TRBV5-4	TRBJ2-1	CASSPGHSYNEQFF	TGTGCCAGCAGCCCGGGGCACTCCTACAATGAGCAGTTCTTC
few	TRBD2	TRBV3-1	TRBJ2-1	CASSLLLISGDNEQFF	TGTGCCAGCAGTCTTCTCTTGATTAGCGGGGACAATGAGCAGTTCTTC
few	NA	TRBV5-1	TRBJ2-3	CASSLAGVEDTQYF	TGCGCCAGCAGCTTGGCCGGGGTCGAAGATACGCAGTATTTT
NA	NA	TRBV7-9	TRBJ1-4	CASSPLPTASSTNEKLFF	TGTGCCAGCAGCCCCCTCCCGACAGCTTCTTCAACTAATGAAAAACTGTTTTTT
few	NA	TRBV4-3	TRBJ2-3	CASSQGGLGADTQYF	TGCGCCAGCAGCCAAGGAGGCCTCGGGGCAGATACGCAGTATTTT
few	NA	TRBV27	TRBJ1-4	CASSSGAVEKLFF	TGTGCCAGCAGTTCAGGGGCTGTGGAAAAACTGTTTTTT
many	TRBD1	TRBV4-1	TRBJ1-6	CASSQRRDSNTYNSPLHF	TGCGCCAGCAGCCAACGTCGGGACAGCAACACCTATAATTCACCCCTCCACTTT
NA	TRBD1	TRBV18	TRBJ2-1	CASSQGQATYNEQFF	TGTGCCAGCTCACAGGGACAGGCCACCTACAATGAGCAGTTCTTC
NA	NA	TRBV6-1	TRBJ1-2	CATIREYKGSYTF	TGTGCCACCATCAGGGAGTACAAGGGGAGCTACACCTTC
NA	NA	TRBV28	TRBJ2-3	CASSWTVESTDTQYF	TGTGCCAGCAGTTGGACAGTAGAAAGCACAGATACGCAGTATTTT
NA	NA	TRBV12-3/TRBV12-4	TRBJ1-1	CASSLRVPTQRSEAFF	TGTGCCAGCAGTTTAAGGGTCCCAACTCAACGGTCTGAAGCTTTCTTT
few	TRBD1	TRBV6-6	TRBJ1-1	CASSYQGARAEAFF	TGTGCCAGCAGTTACCAGGGGGCTAGAGCTGAAGCTTTCTTT
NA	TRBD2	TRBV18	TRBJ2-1	CASSPGGANSYNEQFF	TGTGCCAGCTCCCCCGGGGGGGCCAACTCCTACAATGAGCAGTTCTTC
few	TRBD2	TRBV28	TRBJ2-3	CASRLPGLAGGTDTQYF	TGTGCCAGCAGGCTGCCGGGACTAGCGGGGGGGACAGATACGCAGTATTTT
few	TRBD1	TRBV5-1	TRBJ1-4	CASSVGQPEEKLFF	TGCGCCAGCAGCGTGGGACAGCCGGAGGAAAAACTGTTTTTT
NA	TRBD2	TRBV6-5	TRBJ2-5	CASSSIGGAGETQYF	TGTGCCAGCAGTTCAATCGGGGGGGCCGGGGAGACCCAGTACTTC
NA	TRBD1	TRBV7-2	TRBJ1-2	CASSRRDRHYGYTF	TGTGCCAGCAGCCGCCGGGACAGGCACTATGGCTACACCTTC
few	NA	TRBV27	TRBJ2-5	CASSSQGWGETQYF	TGTGCCAGCAGTTCGCAGGGGTGGGGGGAGACCCAGTACTTC
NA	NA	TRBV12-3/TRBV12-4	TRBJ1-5	CASSPRLEGKHF	TGTGCCAGCAGCCCAAGGTTGGAGGGAAAGCATTTT
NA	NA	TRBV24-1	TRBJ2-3	CATSDGPEDTQYF	TGTGCCACCAGTGATGGCCCCGAGGATACGCAGTATTTT
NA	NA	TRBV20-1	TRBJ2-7	CSAPSPGYEQYF	TGCAGTGCCCCATCTCCCGGGTACGAGCAGTACTTC
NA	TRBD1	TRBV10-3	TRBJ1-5	CAISPGQGGNQPQHF	TGTGCCATCAGTCCCGGACAGGGCGGCAATCAGCCCCAGCATTTT
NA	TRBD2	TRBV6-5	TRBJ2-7	CASSYSTSGVLEQYF	TGTGCCAGCAGTTACTCGACCAGCGGGGTTCTCGAGCAGTACTTC
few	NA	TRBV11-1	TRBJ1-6	CASSFSGTSNSPLHF	TGTGCCAGCAGCTTTTCCGGGACAAGTAATTCACCCCTCCACTTT
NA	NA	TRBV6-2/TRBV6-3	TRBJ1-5	CASSYVSGGPSDQPQHF	TGTGCCAGCAGTTACGTTTCTGGAGGGCCATCCGATCAGCCCCAGCATTTT
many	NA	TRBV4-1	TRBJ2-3	CASSIRSQGIGTDTQYF	TGCGCCAGCAGCATCAGAAGTCAGGGTATAGGCACAGATACGCAGTATTTT
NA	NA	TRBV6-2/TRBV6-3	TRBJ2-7	CASSAGSSHEQYF	TGTGCCAGCAGCGCGGGATCCTCCCACGAGCAGTACTTC
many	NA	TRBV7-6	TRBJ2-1	CASSLGSGYNEQFF	TGTGCCAGCAGCTTAGGAAGCGGGTACAATGAGCAGTTCTTC
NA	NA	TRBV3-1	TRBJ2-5	CASSSEGGETQYF	TGTGCCAGCAGCTCAGAAGGGGGAGAGACCCAGTACTTC
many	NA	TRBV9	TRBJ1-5	CASSVDPGDQPQHF	TGTGCCAGCAGCGTAGACCCGGGCGATCAGCCCCAGCATTTT
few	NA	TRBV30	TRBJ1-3	CAWSVGAGGNTIYF	TGTGCCTGGAGTGTAGGCGCCGGGGGAAACACCATATATTTT
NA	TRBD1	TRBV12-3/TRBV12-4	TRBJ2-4	CASSPDRVNIQYF	TGTGCCAGCAGCCCCGACAGGGTAAACATTCAGTACTTC
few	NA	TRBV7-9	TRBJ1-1	CASSASGSNTEAFF	TGTGCCAGCAGCGCTTCGGGGTCAAACACTGAAGCTTTCTTT
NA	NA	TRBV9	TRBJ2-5	CASSVAEEYQETQYF	TGTGCCAGCAGCGTAGCTGAGGAGTACCAAGAGACCCAGTACTTC
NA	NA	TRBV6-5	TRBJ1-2	CASSYGVGSLGNYGYTF	TGTGCCAGCAGTTACGGTGTGGGGTCCTTGGGGAACTATGGCTACACCTTC